The sequence of this TCR beta chain was determined in a study of blood T cell repertoires in COVID-19. Study at large: The United States, Italy and Spain provided the acute and convalescent COVID-19 samples.

The CDR3 covers 14 residues. The V and J ends lost 8 bases and 2 bases respectively, with 15 bases between them. Germline assignment: CDR1 SGHAT and CDR2 FQNNGV. Participant ages covered about 18 to 95 years across about 22 US areas. Cohort assignment relied on participant-reported clinical history. Measured with immunoSEQ multiplex PCR; TCRdb has only the in-frame clones, and not every one. The sample has 300,000 to 500,000 clones, approximately 88% seen once. This chain connects TRBV11-2 to TRBJ1-1, with D tentatively TRBD1 (6 bases). Sequenced material: PBMCs or T cells enriched from blood (not recorded which). The TCR was taken from a woman aged 40 to 50 with acute COVID-19. The CDR3 spells CASGRQATNTEAFF. CDR3 nucleotide sequence: TGTGCCAGCGGGAGACAGGCGACTAACACTGAAGCTTTCTTT.